This TCR beta chain was profiled in a study of metastatic and nonmetastatic thyroid tumors. About the study: Both malignant and benign thyroid patients supplied peripheral blood and tumor or nodule tissue samples, across which the repertoires of these patients were then compared. Study-wide points: The study reportedly found significantly higher TCR beta diversity in malignant thyroid tumors than benign nodules, in blood and tumor.

Thyroid surgery took place with no prior treatment in any patient. This clone was recorded at least ten times. Its target is unknown. The CDR3 consists of 13 residues. V was cut by 1 base and J by 5 bases, with 8 bases left in between. Germline lookup yields CDR1 SGHTA and CDR2 FQGNSA. TCRdb reprocessed the PCR reads via MiXCR. The sample consists of 15,000 to 20,000 clones, around a sixth of them appearing once. The V gene is TRBV7-2, the J gene TRBJ2-5; no definite D call. Material: blood. This TCR came from a female donor with papillary thyroid cancer or a benign thyroid nodule (not recorded which). Some clones in this sample may be carry-over from other donors' samples. This CDR3 reads CASSLVFLETQYF. DNA for the CDR3: TGTGCCAGCAGCTTAGTTTTTTTGGAGACCCAGTACTTC. The full variable domain, with the rest looked up from reference TRBV7-2 and TRBJ2-5, is GAGVSQSPSNKVTEKGKDVELRCDPISGHTALYWYRQSLGQGLEFLIYFQGNSAPDKSGLPSDRFSAERTGGSVSTLTIQRTQQEDSAVYLCASSLVFLETQYFGPGTRLLVL.